The 5 T cell receptor beta chains presented below share a single source sample, sequenced in a study of T cells and Merkel cell carcinoma outcomes. Assay used: immunoSEQ multiplex PCR; TCRdb lists only in-frame clones, some missing. The sample includes about 19,000 clones, roughly 80% of them seen just once. Sequencing input: tumor tissue from Merkel cell carcinoma. These receptors were collected from a human donor with Merkel cell carcinoma.

The chain employs TRBV29-1 and TRBJ1-3; D unresolved. CDR1 is SQVTM and CDR2 is ANQGSEA in the germline V gene. The CDR3 consists of 11 residues. Trimming removed 4 bases from V and 1 base from J, with 2 bases in between. The CDR3 nucleotides read TGCAGCGTTGGGTCTGGAAACACCATATATTTT. Translating it yields CSVGSGNTIYF.

The J gene is TRBJ2-7, the V gene TRBV5-1; D is possibly TRBD2 (6 bases). Germline loops: CDR1 SGHRS, CDR2 YFSETQ. V was shortened by 4 bases and J by 3 bases, with 23 bases between the two germline ends. The CDR3 runs to 17 residues. The CDR3 region has the DNA TGCGCCAGCAGCCAAAGGGCGGGACCAACGAAAAACTACGAGCAGTACTTC. It is translated as CASSQRAGPTKNYEQYF.

J is TRBJ1-5 and V is TRBV12-5; D gene uncertain. CDR1 is LGHNT and CDR2 is FRNRAP in the germline V gene. With 1 base removed from V and 1 base from J, the gap between germline ends came to 14 bases. CDR3 length: 17 amino acids. The CDR3 DNA sequence: TGTGCTAGTGGTTTGGGCCCCCTAGTTTACAGCAATCAGCCCCAGCATTTT. Its protein is CASGLGPLVYSNQPQHF.

The J gene is TRBJ2-5, the V gene TRBV2; TRBD2 might be the D (5 bases). V lost 8 bases to trimming and J lost 4 bases, with 14 bases between them. This CDR3 spans 13 amino acids. Germline CDR1 and CDR2: SNHLY and FYNNEI. Here the CDR3 reads CASWARRLETQYF. The DNA for the CDR3 is TGTGCCAGCTGGGCCCGGAGGCTAGAGACCCAGTACTTC.

The chain links TRBV14 to TRBJ1-2; D is unresolved. From germline, CDR1 is SGHDN and CDR2 FVKESK. V was shortened by 1 base and J by 4 bases, with 16 bases between the two germline ends. This CDR3 contains 16 residues. CDR3 in DNA: TGTGCCAGCAGCCAAGCCCTACGGGGAGATGGCTATGGCTACACCTTC. Translated, it gives CASSQALRGDGYGYTF.